What follows are 6 T cell receptor beta chains derived from one specimen sequenced in a study of metastatic and nonmetastatic thyroid tumors. TCRdb re-clonotyped the PCR reads via MiXCR. The sample records tens of thousands of clones, 20% to 25% being singletons. No treatment of any kind had been given to any patient before thyroid surgery. The sample comprised blood. These receptors were taken from a female donor with papillary thyroid cancer or a benign thyroid nodule (not recorded which). Some clones in this sample may be carry-over from other donors' samples.

The CDR3 bases are TGTGCCAGTAGTGCGCAGGGTGACTATGGCTACACCTTC. Its protein product is CASSAQGDYGYTF. This rearrangement joins TRBV19 to TRBJ1-2; a possible D gene is TRBD1 (5 bases). The CDR3 runs 13 residues. The germline CDR1 and CDR2 sequences are LNHDA and SQIVND (reference sequence). The V end lost 5 bases, the J end lost 3 bases, and 10 bases lay between the germline ends.

The chain carries TRBV6-1 and TRBJ2-6; D perhaps matches TRBD1 (6 bases). This CDR3 is built from 15 residues. From germline, CDR1 is MNHNS and CDR2 SASEGT. V lost 4 bases to trimming and J lost 4 bases, with 11 bases between them. For the CDR3, the DNA is TGTGCCAGCAGTGCTACAGGGACCGGGGCCAACGTCCTGACTTTC. It encodes CASSATGTGANVLTF.

This clone has ten or more counts. V is TRBV29-1 and J is TRBJ1-4, with TRBD1 matching over 10 bases. V lost 3 bases and J lost 8; bases outside the gene matches: 6. There are 14 residues in the CDR3. CDR1 and CDR2 from the germline V gene are SQVTM and ANQGSEA. CDR3 in amino acids: CSVETGGQGEKLFF. For the CDR3, the DNA is TGCAGCGTTGAGACAGGGGGCCAAGGGGAAAAACTGTTTTTT. Combining the CDR3 with reference TRBV29-1 and TRBJ1-4 gives the whole variable domain SAVISQKPSRDICQRGTSLTIQCQVDSQVTMMFWYRQQPGQSLTLIATANQGSEATYESGFVIDKFPISRPNLTFSTLTVSNMSPEDSSIYLCSVETGGQGEKLFFGSGTQLSVL.

The V and J genes are TRBV6-1 and TRBJ2-7; no reliable D call. Germline loops: CDR1 MNHNS, CDR2 SASEGT. Deletions cut 6 bases from V and 6 bases from J, with 12 bases between. The CDR3 spans 12 residues. The CDR3 sequence is CASSTARFEQYF. For the CDR3, the DNA is TGTGCCAGCAGCACGGCCAGGTTCGAGCAGTACTTC.

The count of this clone is one. J is TRBJ1-6 and V is TRBV7-3; 7 bases agree with TRBD1. Trimming took 2 bases from V and 10 from J; bases not matched to a gene: 8. The CDR3 extends over 15 amino acids. The germline V gene has CDR1 SGHTA and CDR2 FQGTGA. The CDR3 DNA follows: TGTGCCAGCAGCTTAGGTAGACAGGGCGGCTCACCCCTCCACTTT. Protein product: CASSLGRQGGSPLHF.

This clone was recorded a few times. V and J are TRBV6-1 and TRBJ1-5; no reliable D call. This CDR3 spans 15 amino acids. The V and J ends lost 6 bases and 0 bases respectively, with 12 bases between them. CDR1 and CDR2 from the germline V gene are MNHNS and SASEGT. The CDR3, as DNA: TGTGCCAGCAGATATACGACGTTTAGCAATCAGCCCCAGCATTTT. This translates into CASRYTTFSNQPQHF.